Below are 31 T cell receptor beta chains sequenced from a single sample in a study of OX40 agonist ivuxolimab in advanced cancers. Library preparation used the immunoSEQ multiplex PCR assay. TCRdb took over this immuneACCESS table, retaining in-frame rearrangements with V and J assigned. Such tables are incomplete; in checked studies, under half of the missing clones stem from an unresolved V gene, and the remainder is unexplained. For this sample there are nearly 50,000 clones; about 90% appear just once. Jointly, the top ten make up 45% to 55% of the sample. The source was CD4+ or CD8+ T cells sorted from blood, collected in a trial of the OX40 agonist ivuxolimab. Source of these receptors: an adult with an advanced solid tumor such as melanoma, head and neck, liver or kidney cancer.

V is TRBV21-1 and J is TRBJ2-2; the table's D call of TRBD1 was not tested on the DNA. TRBV21-1 is given as a pseudogene. The CDR3 sequence is 18 residues long. This CDR3 is CASRGQGKPISNTGELFF. CDR3 bases: TGTGCCAGCAGGGGACAGGGAAAACCTATTTCGAACACCGGGGAGCTGTTTTTT.

Only one count was recorded for this clone. This chain links TRBV5-1 with TRBJ2-7, with D possibly TRBD2 on 6 matching bases. The CDR3 contains 14 residues. The V end lost 2 bases, the J end lost 6 bases, and 15 bases lay between the germline ends. The germline gives CDR1 SGHRS, CDR2 YFSETQ. Here the CDR3 reads CASSFGTAEGEQYF. The CDR3 DNA reads as TGCGCCAGCAGCTTCGGGACCGCGGAGGGCGAGCAGTACTTC. Using reference TRBV5-1 and TRBJ2-7 for the parts outside the CDR3, the full variable domain is KAGVTQTPRYLIKTRGQQVTLSCSPISGHRSVSWYQQTPGQGLQFLFEYFSETQRNKGNFPGRFSGRQFSNSRSEMNVSTLELGDSALYLCASSFGTAEGEQYFGPGTRLTVT.

The chain is built from TRBV6-5 and TRBJ2-5, with D perhaps matching TRBD2 (6 bases). The CDR3 loop spans 14 amino acids. Germline CDR1 and CDR2: MNHEY and SVGAGI. The V gene lost 2 bases and the J gene lost 2 bases, with 9 bases spanning the gap. CDR3 sequence (DNA): TGTGCCAGCAGTTACGAGGGACTTCAAGAGACCCAGTACTTC. Amino acids: CASSYEGLQETQYF.

This chain links TRBV5-6 with TRBJ2-3, with 9 nucleotides matching TRBD2. The length of the CDR3 is 18 residues. Per the germline V gene, CDR1 is SGHDT and CDR2 is YYEEEE. Losses at the gene ends were 4 bases for V and 5 bases for J; bases not matched to a gene: 17. The DNA of the CDR3 is TGTGCCAGCAGCCACCCCTTGGCGGGGGGGCCCGTGAAAGATACGCAGTATTTT. It is translated as CASSHPLAGGPVKDTQYF.

The chain uses TRBV30 and TRBJ1-6, with a tentative D call TRBD1 (5 bases). The CDR3 extends over 16 amino acids. The V end was cut by 1 base, the J end by 8 bases, with 18 bases between. The V gene's germline CDR1 is GTSNPN and CDR2 SVGIG (reference sequence). CDR3 region: CAWSDSSGTTYSPLHF. The CDR3 coding sequence is TGTGCCTGGAGTGATTCATCCGGGACCACATATTCACCCCTCCACTTT.

This rearrangement joins TRBV12-1 to TRBJ2-1; whether TRBD2, the table's D call, matches the DNA was not checked. TRBV12-1 is a documented pseudogene. CDR3 length: 16 amino acids. The CDR3 DNA sequence: TGTGCCAGCAGCTTTAGGAGCCCTATCTCCTACAATGAGCAGTTCTTC. Its translation: CASSFRSPISYNEQFF.

This clone was found once. V usage is TRBV7-9 and J usage is TRBJ2-5; tentatively, D is TRBD1 or TRBD2 (6 bases each). The germline CDR1 and CDR2 sequences are SEHNR and FQNEAQ (reference sequence). V was trimmed by 3 bases and J by 2 bases, leaving 16 bases between them. This CDR3 contains 16 residues. CDR3 sequence reads: CASSFSRGTEQETQYF. The CDR3 bases are TGTGCCAGCAGCTTTTCAAGGGGGACTGAACAAGAGACCCAGTACTTC.

This clone has just one count. The chain combines TRBV2 with TRBJ2-2; D remains unclear. V lost 3 bases and J lost 5, with 19 bases in between. Germline assignment: CDR1 SNHLY and CDR2 FYNNEI. CDR3 size: 17 residues. The CDR3 coding sequence is TGTGCCAGCAGTGATCACAGAGGCCTGCCCAAGACCGGGGAGCTGTTTTTT. Its protein product is CASSDHRGLPKTGELFF.

As to this clone: This specimen includes other DNA sequences encoding the same CDR3. This chain joins TRBV9 and TRBJ1-1; D is ambiguous. The V end lost 0 bases, the J end lost 0 bases, and 3 bases lay between the germline ends. In germline, CDR1 is SGDLS, CDR2 YYNGEE. This CDR3 has 13 amino acids. This CDR3 is CASSVAVNTEAFF. DNA of the CDR3: TGTGCCAGCAGCGTAGCCGTGAACACTGAAGCTTTCTTT.

The V gene is TRBV29-1, the J gene TRBJ1-4; TRBD1 agrees at 7 bases. Per germline, CDR1 SQVTM and CDR2 ANQGSEA. The CDR3 is 13 residues long. Losses at the gene ends were 4 bases for V and 4 bases for J; bases not matched to a gene: 3. The CDR3 reads CSVVGQVNEKLFF. The DNA for the CDR3 is TGCAGCGTTGTTGGACAGGTTAATGAAAAACTGTTTTTT.

This chain links TRBV27 with TRBJ1-5; D remains unclear. The V gene lost 2 bases and the J gene lost 5 bases, with 13 bases spanning the gap. Germline V gene data show CDR1 as MNHEY and CDR2 as SMNVEV (reference sequence). This CDR3 spans 15 amino acids. CDR3 in DNA: TGTGCCAGCAGTTTACGAGGGTTCGGGTATCAGCCCCAGCATTTT. This sequence encodes CASSLRGFGYQPQHF.

V and J are TRBV19 and TRBJ2-7; D may be TRBD2 (6 bases). V was clipped by 4 bases and J by 4 bases, with 14 bases between them. Germline V gives CDR1 LNHDA, CDR2 SQIVND (reference sequence). The CDR3 has 14 residues. The CDR3 DNA reads as TGTGCCAGTAGTAGCTCGGGGGACGGGTACGAGCAGTACTTC. This translates into CASSSSGDGYEQYF.

This chain connects TRBV29-1 to TRBJ1-2; possible D gene TRBD1, 5 bases. The length of the CDR3 is 15 residues. Deletions cut 0 bases from V and 4 bases from J, with 15 bases between. Germline CDR1 SQVTM, CDR2 ANQGSEA. CDR3 coding DNA: TGCAGCGTTGAAGACGGGGACTTGGGCCTCTATGGCTACACCTTC. As protein: CSVEDGDLGLYGYTF.

This chain uses TRBV7-9 with TRBJ1-4; 12 bases map to TRBD1. The CDR3 has 16 amino acids. Germline CDR1 is SEHNR and CDR2 is FQNEAQ (reference sequence). The trim removed 5 bases at V and 3 bases at J, leaving 4 bases unmatched. The CDR3 DNA sequence: TGTGCCAGCAGCGGGGGACAGGGGGCAGCTAATGAAAAACTGTTTTTT. The encoded protein is CASSGGQGAANEKLFF.

The rearrangement links TRBV9 to TRBJ2-2, with D uncertain. CDR3 length equals 17 residues. Germline CDR1 SGDLS, CDR2 YYNGEE. V was pared by 0 bases and J by 0 bases, with 12 bases between. This CDR3 reads CASSVGRDSPNTGELFF. CDR3 nucleotide sequence: TGTGCCAGCAGCGTAGGCCGTGATAGCCCGAACACCGGGGAGCTGTTTTTT.

The chain couples TRBV10-2 to TRBJ2-1, with D possibly TRBD1 on 6 matching bases. V gave up 8 bases and J gave up 0 bases, with 14 bases separating them. In germline, CDR1 is WSHSY, CDR2 SAAADI. The CDR3 totals 15 residues. This CDR3 reads CASLLDRSSYNEQFF. Here the CDR3 DNA reads TGCGCCAGCTTGCTTGACAGGAGCTCCTACAATGAGCAGTTCTTC.

The chain has TRBV19 and TRBJ1-5; 8 positions agree with TRBD1. With V trimmed by 11 bases and J by 6 bases, 9 bases remained unmatched. Germline V gene data show CDR1 as LNHDA and CDR2 as SQIVND (reference sequence). The CDR3 has 13 residues. Here the CDR3 DNA reads TGTGCCGGCGGGGACAGGTCGGGTCAGCCCCAGCATTTT. Protein: CAGGDRSGQPQHF. Filled out from reference TRBV19 and TRBJ1-5, the complete variable domain reads DGGITQSPKYLFRKEGQNVTLSCEQNLNHDAMYWYRQDPGQGLRLIYYSQIVNDFQKGDIAEGYSVSREKKESFPLTVTSAQKNPTAFYLCAGGDRSGQPQHFGDGTRLSIL.

The chain has TRBV9 and TRBJ2-2; perhaps TRBD2 as D (5 bases). The CDR3 is made up of 13 amino acids. V lost 3 bases and J 3 bases, leaving 6 bases between the germline ends. Per germline, CDR1 SGDLS and CDR2 YYNGEE. CDR3 protein: CASSGRDTGELFF. Here the CDR3 DNA reads TGTGCCAGCAGCGGGCGGGACACCGGGGAGCTGTTTTTT.

This chain joins TRBV11-2 and TRBJ1-1; TRBD1 agrees at 8 bases. V lost 4 bases, J lost 4 bases, and 8 bases stayed unmatched. The germline V gene has CDR1 SGHAT and CDR2 FQNNGV. This CDR3 region has 15 residues. This CDR3 reads CASSSPTGGGTEAFF. CDR3 nucleotides: TGTGCCAGCAGCTCTCCCACAGGGGGGGGCACTGAAGCTTTCTTT. The full variable domain, its missing parts supplied by reference TRBV11-2 and TRBJ1-1, is EAGVAQSPRYKIIEKRQSVAFWCNPISGHATLYWYQQILGQGPKLLIQFQNNGVVDDSQLPKDRFSAERLKGVDSTLKIQPAKLEDSAVYLCASSSPTGGGTEAFFGQGTRLTVV.

The chain joins TRBV29-1 to TRBJ2-7; 7 bases are shared with TRBD1. CDR3 size: 12 residues. Germline-derived CDR1 and CDR2 are SQVTM and ANQGSEA. Unmatched junction bases numbered 1, after V lost 1 base and J lost 4 bases. The CDR3, as DNA: TGCAGCGTTGAAGGACAGGGATACGAGCAGTACTTC. This gives the protein CSVEGQGYEQYF.

The chain is built from TRBV7-8 and TRBJ2-5; D possibly corresponds to TRBD2 (7 bases). This CDR3 has 16 residues. The V gene's germline CDR1 is SGHVS and CDR2 FQNEAQ. The V and J ends lost 1 base and 4 bases respectively, with 16 bases between them. CDR3 nucleotides: TGTGCCAGCAGCTTAGAGATGGGGGGGCCTACAGAGACCCAGTACTTC. This encodes CASSLEMGGPTETQYF.

J is TRBJ2-7 and V is TRBV7-9, with D unclear. The CDR3 consists of 13 residues. Trimming removed 5 bases from V and 2 bases from J, with 10 bases in between. CDR1 is SEHNR, CDR2 FQNEAQ, per germline (reference sequence). CDR3 DNA: TGTGCCAGCAGCCCCTTGGCCCCCTACGAGCAGTACTTC. It encodes CASSPLAPYEQYF.

The chain recombines TRBV5-6 with TRBJ1-6; TRBD1 agrees at 8 bases. Germline CDR1 and CDR2: SGHDT and YYEEEE. Germline trimming cut 1 base from V and 15 bases from J; bases unmatched to any gene: 3. This CDR3 region has 12 residues. The CDR3 protein is CASSLRTGILHF. CDR3 DNA sequence: TGTGCCAGCAGCTTGCGGACAGGGATCCTCCACTTT. The entire variable domain, with the rest obtained from reference TRBV5-6 and TRBJ1-6, is as follows: DAGVTQSPTHLIKTRGQQVTLRCSPKSGHDTVSWYQQALGQGPQFIFQYYEEEERQRGNFPDRFSGHQFPNYSSELNVNALLLGDSALYLCASSLRTGILHFGNGTRLTVT.

This clone was observed a few times. The gene calls are TRBV7-2 and TRBJ1-5; 10 bases are shared with TRBD1. The CDR3 loop spans 19 amino acids. With V trimmed by 3 bases and J by 3 bases, 14 bases remained unmatched. The germline V gene has CDR1 SGHTA and CDR2 FQGNSA. DNA for the CDR3: TGTGCCAGCAGCTTTACCGGGACAGGGGACGAGTTTTACAATCAGCCCCAGCATTTT. It is translated as CASSFTGTGDEFYNQPQHF. The whole variable domain, remainder taken from reference TRBV7-2 and TRBJ1-5, is GAGVSQSPSNKVTEKGKDVELRCDPISGHTALYWYRQSLGQGLEFLIYFQGNSAPDKSGLPSDRFSAERTGGSVSTLTIQRTQQEDSAVYLCASSFTGTGDEFYNQPQHFGDGTRLSIL.

The chain uses TRBV27 and TRBJ2-1, with 7 bases lining up with TRBD1. Germline loops: CDR1 MNHEY, CDR2 SMNVEV (reference sequence). J was trimmed by 4 bases and V by 3 bases; bases with no gene match: 3. The CDR3 is 14 residues long. The CDR3 is CASSFPGQYNEQFF. CDR3 bases: TGTGCCAGCAGTTTCCCGGGACAGTACAATGAGCAGTTCTTC.

V is TRBV5-6 and J is TRBJ1-4, with D possibly TRBD1 on 5 matching bases. Per germline, CDR1 SGHDT and CDR2 YYEEEE. Trimming cost V 4 bases and J 9 bases, with 16 bases left between them. This CDR3 comprises 14 residues. The CDR3 nucleotides read TGTGCCAGCAGCACCCAGGGTGGAGGTAAAAAACTGTTTTTT. This gives the protein CASSTQGGGKKLFF.

V and J are TRBV12-5 and TRBJ1-1; D is unresolved. The CDR3 runs to 15 residues. Trimming left V 7 bases short and J 0 bases short, with 15 bases between. Germline CDR1 LGHNT, CDR2 FRNRAP. DNA for the CDR3: TGTGCTAGTGCCCTCGCCCAAGGAGTGAACACTGAAGCTTTCTTT. Residues: CASALAQGVNTEAFF.

V usage is TRBV5-1 and J usage is TRBJ1-1; D might be TRBD1 (5 bases). Deletions cut 0 bases from V and 3 bases from J, with 9 bases between. Germline V gives CDR1 SGHRS, CDR2 YFSETQ. This CDR3 is 14 amino acids long. The CDR3: CASSLDGGYTEAFF. CDR3 nucleotides: TGCGCCAGCAGCTTGGATGGGGGGTACACTGAAGCTTTCTTT.

V gene TRBV6-6 combines with J gene TRBJ1-1, with D unresolved. The length of the CDR3 is 13 residues. V dropped 2 bases and J dropped 3 bases, with 7 bases sitting between them. Germline lookup yields CDR1 MNHNY and CDR2 SVGAGI (reference sequence). As DNA, the CDR3 is TGTGCCAGCAGTTACGACGGCTACACTGAAGCTTTCTTT. The encoded protein is CASSYDGYTEAFF.

The chain combines TRBV6-5 with TRBJ2-1; D gene unclear. The CDR3 spans 13 residues. Germline V lookup: CDR1 MNHEY, CDR2 SVGAGI. The germline V and J ends were trimmed by 0 bases and 7 bases, with 7 bases remaining between them. CDR3 protein: CASSYSALNEQFF. DNA of the CDR3: TGTGCCAGCAGTTACTCTGCATTGAATGAGCAGTTCTTC.

The chain uses TRBV7-2 and TRBJ1-2; D is uncertain. Trimming stripped 1 base from V and 5 bases from J, with 11 bases between. CDR3 length: 14 amino acids. In germline, CDR1 is SGHTA, CDR2 FQGNSA. CDR3 nucleotide sequence: TGTGCCAGCAGCTTAGGGGTTCGAGGGTATGGCTACACCTTC. Translation: CASSLGVRGYGYTF.